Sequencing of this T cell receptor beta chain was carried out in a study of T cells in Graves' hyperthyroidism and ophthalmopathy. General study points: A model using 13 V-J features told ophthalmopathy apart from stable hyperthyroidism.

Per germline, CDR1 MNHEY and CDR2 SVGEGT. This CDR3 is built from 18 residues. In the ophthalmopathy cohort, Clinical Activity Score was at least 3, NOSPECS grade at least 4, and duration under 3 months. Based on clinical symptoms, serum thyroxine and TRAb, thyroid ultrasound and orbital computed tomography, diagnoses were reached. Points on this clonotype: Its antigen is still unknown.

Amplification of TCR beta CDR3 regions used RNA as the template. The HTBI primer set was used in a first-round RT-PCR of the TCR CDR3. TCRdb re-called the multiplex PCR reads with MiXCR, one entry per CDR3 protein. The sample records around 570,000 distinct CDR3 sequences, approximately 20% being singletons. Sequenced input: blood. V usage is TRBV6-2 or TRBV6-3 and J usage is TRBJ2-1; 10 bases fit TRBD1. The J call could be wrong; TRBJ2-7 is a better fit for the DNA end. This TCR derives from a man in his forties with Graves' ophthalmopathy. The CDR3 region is CASSDRGRGVSAYNEQYF. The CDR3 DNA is TGTGCCAGCAGTGACAGGGGGCGCGGAGTTTCCGCTTACAATGAGCAGTACTTC.